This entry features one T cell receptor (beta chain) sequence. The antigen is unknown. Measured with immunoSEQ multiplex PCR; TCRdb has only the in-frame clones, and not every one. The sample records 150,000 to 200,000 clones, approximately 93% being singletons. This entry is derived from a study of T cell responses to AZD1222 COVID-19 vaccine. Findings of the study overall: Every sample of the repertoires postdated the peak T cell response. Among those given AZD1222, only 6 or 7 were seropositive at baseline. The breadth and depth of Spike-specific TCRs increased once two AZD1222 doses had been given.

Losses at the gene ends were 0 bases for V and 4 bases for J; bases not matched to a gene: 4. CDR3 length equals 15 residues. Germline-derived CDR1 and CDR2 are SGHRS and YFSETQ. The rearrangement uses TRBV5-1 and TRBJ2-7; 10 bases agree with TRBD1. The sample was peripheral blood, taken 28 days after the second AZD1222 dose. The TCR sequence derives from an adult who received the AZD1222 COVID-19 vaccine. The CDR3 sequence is CASSLGGTGEYEQYF. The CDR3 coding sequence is TGCGCCAGCAGCTTGGGTGGGACAGGGGAGTACGAGCAGTACTTC.